This T cell receptor (beta chain) emerged from a study of PD-L1 blockade in urothelial cancer. In the study overall: Earlier, patients had received 0 to 3 chemotherapy regimens.

Sample time point: pretreatment peripheral blood. Patient disease was locally advanced or metastatic urothelial carcinoma. Samples spanned pretreatment and treatment, with 1 to 8 time points per patient. Per germline, CDR1 LGHNA and CDR2 YNFKEQ. The CDR3 is made up of 17 amino acids. V lost 0 bases to trimming and J lost 6 bases, with 15 bases between them. Libraries were prepared by immunoSEQ multiplex PCR; TCRdb keeps only in-frame clonotypes and omits some of them. This sample has approximately 71,000 clones, with 80% to 85% found just once. This receptor was obtained from a woman in her 70s with urothelial cancer. The chain carries TRBV4-2 and TRBJ1-6, with D unresolved. Sequenced here: PBMCs, sampled around atezolizumab (anti-PD-L1) treatment. The CDR3 coding sequence is TGTGCCAGCAGCCAAGATAGCCCTGACCTTAGTAATTCACCCCTCCACTTT. Its translation is CASSQDSPDLSNSPLHF.